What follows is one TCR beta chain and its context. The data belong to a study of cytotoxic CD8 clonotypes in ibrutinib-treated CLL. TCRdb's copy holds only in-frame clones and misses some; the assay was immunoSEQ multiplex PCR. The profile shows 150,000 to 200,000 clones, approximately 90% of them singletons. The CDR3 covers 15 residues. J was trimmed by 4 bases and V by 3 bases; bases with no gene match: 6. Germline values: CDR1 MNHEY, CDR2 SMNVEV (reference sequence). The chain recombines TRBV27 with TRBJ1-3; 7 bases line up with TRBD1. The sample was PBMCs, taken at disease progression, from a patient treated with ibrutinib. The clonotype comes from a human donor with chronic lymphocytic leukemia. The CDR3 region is CASSFKGAIGNTIYF. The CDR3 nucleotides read TGTGCCAGCAGTTTTAAGGGGGCAATAGGAAACACCATATATTTT.